This T cell receptor beta chain was documented in a study of shared clonotypes between healthy human individuals. Study in general: CD4 naive cells filled three plates per donor, CD4 memory three, CD8 naive two and CD8 memory one.

Findings of the study overall: Sampling used blood alone; tissue repertoires probably differ. The study's rarefaction showed incomplete sorted-subset sequencing despite large depth.

With respect to this clone: Its antigen is undetermined.

V was trimmed by 0 bases and J by 2 bases, leaving 12 bases between them. CDR1 and CDR2 from the germline V gene are SGHRS and YFSETQ. The CDR3 covers 15 residues. Sequenced by immunoSEQ multiplex PCR; TCRdb stores in-frame clones only, minus some. Of more than 2,000,000 clones listed, about 92% are singletons. Healthy HIV-negative adults with no recent acute infections or vaccinations were recruited as donors. The sequencing input was naive CD4+ T cells sorted from blood. Subset noted: CD45RA+ positively selected. This receptor was obtained from a man aged 18 to 29 in good health. The chain joins TRBV5-1 to TRBJ2-7; D gene unclear. As DNA, the CDR3 is TGCGCCAGCAGCTTGGGGTTGGGAATGGCCTACGAGCAGTACTTC. Protein product: CASSLGLGMAYEQYF.